Following are 23 T cell receptor beta chains from one sample sequenced in a study of PD-1 blockade in classical Hodgkin lymphoma. Relapse after autologous stem cell transplantation occurred in every patient, and brentuximab vedotin exposure varied. TCRdb's copy holds only in-frame clones and misses some; the assay was immunoSEQ multiplex PCR. The sample carries 80,000 to 100,000 clones, more than 90% recorded once. Sequencing was performed on peripheral blood mononuclear cells (PBMCs), taken at baseline. Receptors originate from a human donor with classical Hodgkin lymphoma.

The chain uses TRBV5-5 and TRBJ1-2; a weak D match, TRBD1 (5 bases). The germline CDR1 and CDR2 sequences are SGHKS and YYEKEE (reference sequence). The CDR3 runs 13 residues. Trimming shortened V by 0 bases and J by 5 bases, and 8 bases separated the two germline ends. The CDR3 loop reads CASSLEQDYGYTF. CDR3 DNA: TGTGCCAGCAGCTTGGAACAGGATTATGGCTACACCTTC.

The gene calls are TRBV27 and TRBJ2-3; 11 bases match TRBD2. The CDR3 runs to 15 residues. In germline, CDR1 is MNHEY, CDR2 SMNVEV (reference sequence). V shed 4 bases and J 7 bases; nucleotides not matched to a gene: 7. CDR3 in DNA: TGTGCCAGCAGTTCCTTAGCGGGAGGGCCCCATACGCAGTATTTT. The encoded protein is CASSSLAGGPHTQYF.

The chain combines TRBV6-1 with TRBJ1-2; D may be TRBD1 (6 bases). V was clipped by 11 bases and J by 8 bases, with 24 bases between them. The CDR3 is made up of 14 amino acids. Germline-derived CDR1 and CDR2 are MNHNS and SASEGT. CDR3 residues: CAGAISWRGRGYTF. DNA of the CDR3: TGTGCCGGTGCAATTTCTTGGCGGGGGCGAGGCTACACCTTC.

V and J are TRBV7-9 and TRBJ1-5, with a possible D match to TRBD1 (5 bases). Germline V gene data show CDR1 as SEHNR and CDR2 as FQNEAQ (reference sequence). V was pared by 1 base and J by 4 bases, with 11 bases between. The CDR3 is 15 amino acids. CDR3 nucleotide sequence: TGTGCCAGCAGCTTAGGGACAAACAGGAATCAGCCCCAGCATTTT. Translated: CASSLGTNRNQPQHF.

The chain employs TRBV19 and TRBJ2-1; weak D call: TRBD2 (6 bases). Germline-derived CDR1 and CDR2 are LNHDA and SQIVND (reference sequence). V lost 6 bases, J lost 5 bases, and 14 bases lay in between. The CDR3 is made up of 14 amino acids. CDR3 amino acids: CASSIPGLDNEQFF. CDR3 in DNA: TGTGCCAGTAGCATCCCGGGACTGGACAATGAGCAGTTCTTC.

Concerning this clone itself: This sample also contains other DNA sequences that code for the same CDR3. The CDR3 region is CASSFTGSYEQYF. CDR3 nucleotides: TGTGCCAGCAGTTTTACGGGGAGCTACGAGCAGTACTTC. J is TRBJ2-7 and V is TRBV2, with a possible D match to TRBD2 (5 bases). Germline V gives CDR1 SNHLY, CDR2 FYNNEI. V lost 5 bases to trimming and J lost 3 bases, with 11 bases between them. The CDR3 spans 13 residues.

This chain joins TRBV1 and TRBJ2-1; the D segment call TRBD2 is taken from the table without a DNA check. TRBV1 is classified as a pseudogene. The CDR3 is made up of 14 amino acids. The CDR3 is CTSTGEGHYNEQFF. CDR3 sequence (DNA): TGCACCAGCACCGGAGAGGGCCACTACAATGAGCAGTTCTTC.

The chain uses TRBV11-2 and TRBJ2-7; no firm D call. Germline-derived CDR1 and CDR2 are SGHAT and FQNNGV. Deletions cut 1 base from V and 3 bases from J, with 7 bases between. CDR3 size: 13 residues. The CDR3 protein is CASSLATFYEQYF. The CDR3 bases are TGTGCCAGCAGCTTAGCGACTTTCTACGAGCAGTACTTC.

The chain is built from TRBV5-8 and TRBJ1-5; maybe TRBD1 (5 bases). V shed 7 bases and J shed 3 bases, with 17 bases lying between them. The CDR3 covers 15 residues. The germline V gene has CDR1 SGHTS and CDR2 YDEGEE. Written as DNA, the CDR3 is TGTGCCAGCGGGGAAAGACGGGGGGACAATCAGCCCCAGCATTTT. It encodes CASGERRGDNQPQHF. The full variable domain, with the rest looked up from reference TRBV5-8 and TRBJ1-5, is EAGVTQSPTHLIKTRGQQATLRCSPISGHTSVYWYQQALGLGLQFLLWYDEGEERNRGNFPPRFSGRQFPNYSSELNVNALELEDSALYLCASGERRGDNQPQHFGDGTRLSIL.

CDR3 protein: CASSLFDASEAFF. CDR3 nucleotides: TGTGCCAGCAGTCTCTTCGACGCTTCTGAAGCTTTCTTT. V gene TRBV28 combines with J gene TRBJ1-1; D unresolved. Between the trimmed V and J ends, which lost 5 bases and 6 bases, there was a span of 13 bases. The CDR3 loop spans 13 amino acids. Germline V lookup: CDR1 MDHEN, CDR2 SYDVKM. The full variable domain, with the rest looked up from reference TRBV28 and TRBJ1-1, is DVKVTQSSRYLVKRTGEKVFLECVQDMDHENMFWYRQDPGLGLRLIYFSYDVKMKEKGDIPEGYSVSREKKERFSLILESASTNQTSMYLCASSLFDASEAFFGQGTRLTVV.

V gene TRBV29-1 combines with J gene TRBJ2-7, with 8 bases identical to TRBD2. The trim removed 7 bases at V and 2 bases at J, leaving 10 bases unmatched. The CDR3 totals 14 residues. Looked up from germline, CDR1 is SQVTM and CDR2 is ANQGSEA. CDR3 in DNA: TGCAGCGGGCGAGCGGGAGCGGGGACCTACGAGCAGTACTTC. Its translation: CSGRAGAGTYEQYF.

In DNA form, the CDR3 reads TGTGCCAGCAGTTTAGCGGGGGTTGCCTACAATGAGCAGTTCTTC. Its translation: CASSLAGVAYNEQFF. This chain joins TRBV27 and TRBJ2-1; 7 bases are shared with TRBD2. Trimming took 2 bases from V and 2 from J; bases not matched to a gene: 3. Germline V gene lookup returns CDR1 MNHEY and CDR2 SMNVEV (reference sequence). The CDR3 consists of 15 residues.

This chain connects TRBV27 to TRBJ1-1; no reliable D call. V lost 3 bases, J lost 4 bases, and 12 bases lay in between. This CDR3 is built from 14 residues. Germline CDR1 reads MNHEY; CDR2 reads SMNVEV (reference sequence). CDR3 sequence reads: CASSFGMRVTEAFF. The CDR3 DNA reads as TGTGCCAGCAGTTTTGGCATGAGAGTCACTGAAGCTTTCTTT.

DNA of the CDR3: TGCGCCAGCAGCCATGGCCGAGCGAACACTGAAGCTTTCTTT. Translating it yields CASSHGRANTEAFF. The chain carries TRBV4-1 and TRBJ1-1; D ambiguous. V was cut by 3 bases and J by 1 base, with 9 bases left in between. CDR1 is MGHRA, CDR2 YSYEKL, per germline. The CDR3 runs to 14 residues.

The V and J genes are TRBV4-2 and TRBJ2-7; the match to TRBD2 covers 8 bases. With 1 base clipped from V and 3 bases from J, the junction kept 11 bases outside the gene matches. Germline assignment: CDR1 LGHNA and CDR2 YNFKEQ. This CDR3 spans 17 amino acids. The CDR3 protein is CASSQGLTGGGYYEQYF. DNA for the CDR3: TGTGCCAGCAGCCAAGGTTTGACGGGAGGGGGGTACTACGAGCAGTACTTC.

This clone was seen just once. The J gene is TRBJ1-5, the V gene TRBV27; 7 bases align to TRBD1. Germline CDR1 and CDR2: MNHEY and SMNVEV (reference sequence). J gave up 11 bases and V 5 bases, and 9 bases lay outside the gene matches. This CDR3 contains 13 residues. In DNA form, the CDR3 reads TGTGCCAGCAGTGAAGGGGGCCCAAGGGCCCAGCATTTT. Its translation: CASSEGGPRAQHF.

The gene calls are TRBV29-1 and TRBJ1-2, with 8 bases that match TRBD1. The CDR3 is made up of 12 amino acids. The trim removed 7 bases at V and 3 bases at J, leaving 4 bases unmatched. Looked up from germline, CDR1 is SQVTM and CDR2 is ANQGSEA. This CDR3 reads CSGLTGDYGYTF. As DNA, the CDR3 is TGCAGCGGTTTGACAGGGGACTATGGCTACACCTTC.

The chain links TRBV5-6 to TRBJ1-3; D is undetermined. The germline CDR1 and CDR2 sequences are SGHDT and YYEEEE. The length of the CDR3 is 14 residues. V lost 1 base, J lost 8 bases, and 13 bases lay in between. The CDR3 bases are TGTGCCAGCAGCTTGTATCTTCGGGGAGACACCATATATTTT. Amino acid sequence: CASSLYLRGDTIYF.

The chain uses TRBV6-6 and TRBJ2-1; D remains unclear. Germline V gene lookup returns CDR1 MNHNY and CDR2 SVGAGI (reference sequence). V lost 0 bases and J 4 bases, leaving 4 bases between the germline ends. This CDR3 contains 13 residues. This chain's CDR3 is CASSYSGYNEQFF. CDR3 DNA: TGTGCCAGCAGTTACTCGGGTTACAATGAGCAGTTCTTC.

The gene calls are TRBV9 and TRBJ2-3; D unclear. The length of the CDR3 is 11 residues. Germline V gives CDR1 SGDLS, CDR2 YYNGEE. V dropped 0 bases and J dropped 8 bases, with 4 bases sitting between them. The CDR3 reads CASSVGGTQYF. The DNA for the CDR3 is TGTGCCAGCAGCGTAGGTGGTACGCAGTATTTT.

The rearrangement joins TRBV6-1 to TRBJ2-7, with TRBD1 matching 8 bases. Per germline, CDR1 MNHNS and CDR2 SASEGT. The CDR3 is 14 amino acids. With 6 bases clipped from V and 3 bases from J, the junction kept 7 bases outside the gene matches. CDR3 coding DNA: TGTGCCAGCAGCGCAACAGGGGGAGACTACGAGCAGTACTTC. It translates to CASSATGGDYEQYF.

The J gene is TRBJ2-4, the V gene TRBV28; a possible D gene is TRBD1 (8 bases). With 4 bases removed from V and 1 base from J, the gap between germline ends came to 17 bases. Germline-derived CDR1 and CDR2 are MDHEN and SYDVKM. The CDR3 covers 17 residues. The CDR3 DNA follows: TGTGCCAGCAGTTCTCCGGACAGGGAGGGTGCCAAAAACATTCAGTACTTC. Its translation: CASSSPDREGAKNIQYF.

The V and J genes are TRBV5-1 and TRBJ2-1; no definite D call. The CDR3 is made up of 15 amino acids. Germline CDR1 and CDR2: SGHRS and YFSETQ. V dropped 0 bases and J dropped 1 base, with 8 bases sitting between them. CDR3 nucleotides: TGCGCCAGCAGCTTGGGACGATCTTCCTACAATGAGCAGTTCTTC. Protein product: CASSLGRSSYNEQFF.